The next 26 T cell receptor beta chains were all read from a single sample in a study of response to subunit inactivated influenza vaccine. TCRdb analysed the RT-PCR reads with MiXCR anew, one entry per CDR3 protein. The sample carries approximately 520,000 distinct CDR3 sequences, approximately 17% recorded once. Sequencing was performed on CD4+ T cells sorted from PBMCs, taken about 24 months after vaccination. Every receptor here comes from a man between 45 and 75 years old who received an inactivated influenza vaccine.

V is TRBV5-1 and J is TRBJ2-3; 11 positions match TRBD2. Germline V gene data show CDR1 as SGHRS and CDR2 as YFSETQ. V gave up 5 bases and J gave up 2 bases; unmatched junction bases: 1. The CDR3 runs 14 residues. The DNA of the CDR3 is TGCGCCAGCAGTAGCGGGAGGGCCACAGATACGCAGTATTTT. This encodes CASSSGRATDTQYF.

The rearrangement links TRBV3-1 to TRBJ1-2; TRBD1 aligns across 8 bases. The V gene end was trimmed by 4 bases and the J gene end by 7 bases; junction bases not matched to a gene: 11. Germline V CDR1 and CDR2: LGHDT, YNNKEL (reference sequence). The CDR3 spans 15 residues. CDR3 coding DNA: TGTGCCAGCAGCCGCCTCCGGGACAGGCACTCTGGCTACACCTTC. It encodes CASSRLRDRHSGYTF.

This clonotype was detected a few times. This sequence joins TRBV4-3 and TRBJ2-1; TRBD2 might be the D (5 bases). Trimming stripped 0 bases from V and 4 bases from J, with 10 bases between. The length of the CDR3 is 15 residues. Germline values: CDR1 LGHNA, CDR2 YSLEER. CDR3 nucleotide sequence: TGCGCCAGCAGCCAAGATCCCAGCGGTTACAATGAGCAGTTCTTC. It translates to CASSQDPSGYNEQFF.

This rearrangement joins TRBV2 to TRBJ1-5, with unresolved D. This CDR3 is built from 15 residues. The germline V and J ends were trimmed by 2 bases and 1 base, with 9 bases remaining between them. CDR1 SNHLY and CDR2 FYNNEI come from the germline V gene. CDR3: CASSEIAASNQPQHF. In DNA form, the CDR3 reads TGTGCCAGCAGTGAAATAGCAGCAAGCAATCAGCCCCAGCATTTT.

The genes are TRBV20-1 and TRBJ2-7, with D hard to call. CDR1 and CDR2 from the germline V gene are DFQATT and SNEGSKA (reference sequence). This CDR3 comprises 14 residues. V was trimmed by 0 bases and J by 3 bases, leaving 12 bases between them. The CDR3 region is CSARDARGNYEQYF. The CDR3 DNA is TGCAGTGCTAGAGATGCTCGCGGAAACTACGAGCAGTACTTC.

This chain uses TRBV7-2 with TRBJ2-6; no definite D call. Trimming took 5 bases from V and 1 from J, leaving 12 bases between them. The CDR3 runs 16 residues. Per the germline V gene, CDR1 is SGHTA and CDR2 is FQGNSA. CDR3 sequence reads: CASSLTRISGANVLTF. The DNA of the CDR3 is TGTGCCAGCAGCCTTACACGGATTTCTGGGGCCAACGTCCTGACTTTC.

A few counts support this clonotype. This chain links TRBV4-3 with TRBJ2-5; 11 bases align to TRBD2. This CDR3 has 15 residues. The V and J ends lost 5 bases and 5 bases, in that order; junction bases with no gene match: 7. Germline assignment: CDR1 LGHNA and CDR2 YSLEER. The chain's CDR3 is CASSTRLAGTETQYF. The CDR3 DNA reads TGCGCCAGCAGCACCCGACTAGCGGGGACCGAGACCCAGTACTTC.

This clonotype came up many times. The chain uses TRBV4-2 and TRBJ2-2; D is undetermined. The CDR3 loop spans 13 amino acids. V was trimmed by 5 bases and J by 3 bases, leaving 7 bases between them. The germline gives CDR1 LGHNA, CDR2 YNFKEQ. Here the CDR3 reads CASSTLDTGELFF. Written as DNA, the CDR3 is TGTGCCAGCAGCACCCTGGACACCGGGGAGCTGTTTTTT.

The chain combines TRBV4-1 with TRBJ1-6; no definite D call. V lost 3 bases to trimming and J lost 0 bases, with 15 bases between them. Looked up from germline, CDR1 is MGHRA and CDR2 is YSYEKL. This CDR3 contains 18 residues. Here the CDR3 reads CASSQTAPRGSYNSPLHF. The CDR3 DNA follows: TGCGCCAGCAGCCAGACCGCCCCCCGGGGCTCCTATAATTCACCCCTCCACTTT.

The chain links TRBV7-3 to TRBJ2-2; D not certain. Deletions cut 0 bases from V and 7 bases from J, with 9 bases between. This CDR3 has 14 residues. Per the germline V gene, CDR1 is SGHTA and CDR2 is FQGTGA. The CDR3 spells CASSLTTGHGELFF. The CDR3 DNA is TGTGCCAGCAGCTTAACGACCGGGCACGGGGAGCTGTTTTTT.

This clonotype has just a few counts. The genes are TRBV6-2 or TRBV6-3 and TRBJ2-5; no reliable D call. Trimming took off 6 bases at V and 5 bases at J, with 16 bases between the two ends. Looked up from germline, CDR1 is MNHEY and CDR2 is SVGEGT. The CDR3 is made up of 14 amino acids. CDR3 nucleotide sequence: TGTGCCAGCAGATGGCCTCCGCAAGGCGAGACCCAGTACTTC. Encoded protein: CASRWPPQGETQYF.

This chain joins TRBV5-1 and TRBJ2-1; perhaps D is TRBD1 or TRBD2 (7 bases each). Trimming stripped 7 bases from V and 0 bases from J, with 14 bases between. Per the germline V gene, CDR1 is SGHRS and CDR2 is YFSETQ. The CDR3 has 15 residues. DNA for the CDR3: TGCGCCAGCCACGCAGGGGGGGGCTCCTACAATGAGCAGTTCTTC. This translates into CASHAGGGSYNEQFF.

This rearrangement joins TRBV7-2 to TRBJ2-7; TRBD2 is a possible D gene (6 bases). The ends were cut back, 6 bases at V and 2 bases at J, with 17 bases in the middle. Germline V CDR1 and CDR2: SGHTA, FQGNSA. The CDR3 has 15 residues. The CDR3 region has the DNA TGTGCCAGCAGTTCCCGCGGGACCGACACCTACGAGCAGTACTTC. Translating gives CASSSRGTDTYEQYF.

With respect to this clonotype: This sequence may be a read error, since a much larger clone differs from it by one base. This chain joins TRBV28 and TRBJ2-7, with D unclear. Germline lookup yields CDR1 MDHEN and CDR2 SYDVKM. Trimming took 1 base from V and 2 from J, leaving 6 bases between them. The length of the CDR3 is 13 residues. The CDR3 bases are TGTGCCAGCAGTTTATCCGAAACCTACGAGCAGTACTTC. It codes for CASSLSETYEQYF.

This clonotype occurred many times. The chain carries TRBV9 and TRBJ2-2; 15 bases agree with TRBD2. V was clipped by 2 bases and J by 1 base; unmatched bases: 6. The CDR3 length is 19 residues. Germline lookup yields CDR1 SGDLS and CDR2 YYNGEE. This CDR3 reads CASSVTPGLAGGNTGELFF. DNA of the CDR3: TGTGCCAGCAGCGTCACCCCGGGACTAGCGGGAGGGAACACCGGGGAGCTGTTTTTT. The entire variable domain, with the rest obtained from reference TRBV9 and TRBJ2-2, is as follows: DSGVTQTPKHLITATGQRVTLRCSPRSGDLSVYWYQQSLDQGLQFLIQYYNGEERAKGNILERFSAQQFPDLHSELNLSSLELGDSALYFCASSVTPGLAGGNTGELFFGEGSRLTVL.

This clonotype was seen a few times. The chain uses TRBV4-1 and TRBJ2-7; D possibly uses TRBD1 or TRBD2 (6 bases each). V was clipped by 1 base and J by 5 bases, with 12 bases between them. This CDR3 is 14 amino acids long. CDR1 is MGHRA, CDR2 YSYEKL, per germline. CDR3 sequence: CASSQVGGPHEQYF. The DNA of the CDR3 is TGCGCCAGCAGCCAAGTTGGGGGGCCGCACGAGCAGTACTTC.

The chain links TRBV27 to TRBJ1-2; TRBD1 might be the D (5 bases). CDR3 length equals 14 residues. V lost 4 bases, J lost 7 bases, and 16 bases lay in between. Germline V gene sequence: CDR1 MNHEY, CDR2 SMNVEV (reference sequence). CDR3 sequence: CASSYAARGVGYTF. The CDR3 DNA follows: TGTGCCAGCAGTTACGCTGCGAGGGGTGTTGGCTACACCTTC.

This clonotype was detected many times. The gene calls are TRBV4-3 and TRBJ2-7, with D perhaps matching TRBD1 (5 bases). V shed 1 base and J shed 3 bases, with 13 bases lying between them. From germline, CDR1 is LGHNA and CDR2 YSLEER. This CDR3 is built from 15 residues. The DNA of the CDR3 is TGCGCCAGCAGCCAAGTAGTTTGGGGCGGCTACGAGCAGTACTTC. It is translated as CASSQVVWGGYEQYF.

On this clonotype itself: A much larger clone lies a single base off, so this may be a read error. V gene TRBV5-1 combines with J gene TRBJ1-1, with TRBD1 as a possible D gene (5 bases). The CDR3 is made up of 14 amino acids. Trimming cost V 4 bases and J 4 bases, with 14 bases left between them. Germline CDR1 is SGHRS and CDR2 is YFSETQ. Here the CDR3 DNA reads TGCGCCAGCAGCCGCGAAGTGGGGACCACTGAAGCTTTCTTT. Protein: CASSREVGTTEAFF.

In this sample, this clonotype turned up a few times. The V gene is TRBV6-2 or TRBV6-3, the J gene TRBJ2-4, with D maybe TRBD1 (6 bases). The V and J ends lost 4 bases and 5 bases respectively, with 9 bases between them. CDR3 length: 13 residues. Germline V gene lookup returns CDR1 MNHEY and CDR2 SVGEGT. This CDR3 reads CASSFSGENIQYF. The CDR3 DNA reads TGTGCCAGCAGTTTTTCAGGGGAAAACATTCAGTACTTC.

The gene calls are TRBV4-1 and TRBJ2-3; a possible D gene is TRBD2 (5 bases). The germline CDR1 and CDR2 sequences are MGHRA and YSYEKL. This CDR3 region has 14 residues. Trimming shortened V by 0 bases and J by 7 bases, and 11 bases separated the two germline ends. CDR3 DNA sequence: TGCGCCAGCAGCCAAGAGACGGGATTTAATACGCAGTATTTT. This codes for CASSQETGFNTQYF.

To note about this clonotype: This may be a read error, as it is one base from a much larger clone. The chain is built from TRBV7-2 and TRBJ2-2, with 7 bases fitting TRBD1. The V gene end was trimmed by 3 bases and the J gene end by 1 base; junction bases not matched to a gene: 2. The CDR3 has 15 residues. CDR1 is SGHTA and CDR2 is FQGNSA in the germline V gene. The CDR3 DNA reads TGTGCCAGCAGCTTTCGACAGGGGAACACCGGGGAGCTGTTTTTT. This translates into CASSFRQGNTGELFF.

This clonotype was seen only a few times. The chain couples TRBV24-1 to TRBJ1-1; 12 nucleotides agree with TRBD1. The V gene's germline CDR1 is KGHDR and CDR2 SFDVKD. Trimming at V came to 3 bases and at J to 7 bases, leaving 5 bases not matched to a gene. The CDR3 runs to 15 residues. The CDR3 DNA follows: TGTGCCACCAGTGATGGGGGACAGGGGGCTGATGAAGCTTTCTTT. Protein: CATSDGGQGADEAFF.

This clonotype showed up just a few times. This chain connects TRBV27 to TRBJ2-5; the match to TRBD2 covers 7 bases. This CDR3 is built from 13 residues. Germline V gene sequence: CDR1 MNHEY, CDR2 SMNVEV (reference sequence). V lost 5 bases and J lost 4; bases outside the gene matches: 4. CDR3 protein: CASSPASGETQYF. In DNA, the CDR3 is TGTGCCAGCAGTCCCGCTAGCGGAGAGACCCAGTACTTC.

The chain combines TRBV7-2 with TRBJ1-6, with TRBD1 matching 7 bases. Trimming removed 4 bases from V and 7 bases from J; junction bases left unmatched: 7. The CDR3 contains 15 residues. In germline, CDR1 is SGHTA, CDR2 FQGNSA. CDR3 region: CASSSGQARNSPLHF. In DNA, the CDR3 is TGTGCCAGCAGCTCAGGACAGGCACGGAATTCACCCCTCCACTTT.

The J gene is TRBJ2-1, the V gene TRBV7-9; 9 bases are a match to TRBD2. CDR1 and CDR2 from the germline V gene are SEHNR and FQNEAQ (reference sequence). Germline trimming cut 5 bases from V and 8 bases from J; bases unmatched to any gene: 4. The CDR3 is 13 residues long. The CDR3 loop is CASSDRLADEQFF. DNA for the CDR3: TGTGCCAGCAGCGACAGACTAGCGGATGAGCAGTTCTTC.